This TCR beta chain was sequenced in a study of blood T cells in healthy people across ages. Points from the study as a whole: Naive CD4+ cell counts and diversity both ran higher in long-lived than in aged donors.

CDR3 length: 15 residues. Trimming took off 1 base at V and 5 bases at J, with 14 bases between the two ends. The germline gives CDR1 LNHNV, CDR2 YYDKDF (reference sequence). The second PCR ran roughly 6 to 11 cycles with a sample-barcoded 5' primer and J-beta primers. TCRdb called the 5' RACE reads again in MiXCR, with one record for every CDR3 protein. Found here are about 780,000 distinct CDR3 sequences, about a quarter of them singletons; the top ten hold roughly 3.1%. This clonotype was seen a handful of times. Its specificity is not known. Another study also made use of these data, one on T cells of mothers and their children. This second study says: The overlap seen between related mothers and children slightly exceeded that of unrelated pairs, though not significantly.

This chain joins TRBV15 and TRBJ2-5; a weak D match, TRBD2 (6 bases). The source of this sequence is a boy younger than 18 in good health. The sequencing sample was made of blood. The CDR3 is CATSRVDYLRETQYF. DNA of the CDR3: TGTGCCACCAGCAGAGTGGACTACCTCAGGGAGACCCAGTACTTC.